The next 6 T cell receptor beta chains were all read from a single sample in a study of OX40 agonist ivuxolimab in advanced cancers. Measured with immunoSEQ multiplex PCR; TCRdb has only the in-frame clones, and not every one. The sample lists 90,000 to 150,000 clones, over 75% occurring once. The material sequenced was CD4+ or CD8+ T cells sorted from blood, taken in a trial of the OX40 agonist ivuxolimab. The source of these receptors is an adult with an advanced solid tumor such as melanoma, head and neck, liver or kidney cancer.

This chain links TRBV30 with TRBJ1-5; 8 bases fit TRBD1. V dropped 4 bases and J dropped 2; count of bases not matched to a gene: 4. The CDR3 is made up of 14 amino acids. Germline CDR1 and CDR2: GTSNPN and SVGIG (reference sequence). The DNA of the CDR3 is TGTGCCTGGACAGGGGGCGATGGCAATCAGCCCCAGCATTTT. This sequence encodes CAWTGGDGNQPQHF.

The rearrangement uses TRBV18 and TRBJ2-3; no reliable D call. Trimming took off 1 base at V and 0 bases at J, with 8 bases between the two ends. The V gene's germline CDR1 is KGHSH and CDR2 LQKENI. The CDR3 has 15 residues. DNA of the CDR3: TGTGCCAGCTCACCACGCAGCCCCAGCACAGATACGCAGTATTTT. Protein sequence: CASSPRSPSTDTQYF.

J is TRBJ2-5 and V is TRBV9, with 8 bases matching TRBD2. CDR1 and CDR2 from the germline V gene are SGDLS and YYNGEE. Unmatched junction bases numbered 6, after V lost 3 bases and J lost 2 bases. CDR3 length: 15 amino acids. In DNA form, the CDR3 reads TGTGCCAGCAGCGCCGGACTAGCTCGGCAAGAGACCCAGTACTTC. This sequence encodes CASSAGLARQETQYF.

This chain joins TRBV7-9 and TRBJ1-2, with D perhaps matching TRBD1 (5 bases). This CDR3 is 12 amino acids long. The germline V gene has CDR1 SEHNR and CDR2 FQNEAQ (reference sequence). Trimming pared 1 base from V and 7 bases from J, leaving 7 bases between. The CDR3 nucleotides are TGTGCCAGCAGCTTAGTTGGGGGTGGCTACACCTTC. It yields the protein CASSLVGGGYTF.

V usage is TRBV15 and J usage is TRBJ2-5, with 7 nucleotides matching TRBD1. Looked up from germline, CDR1 is LNHNV and CDR2 is YYDKDF (reference sequence). Trimming at V came to 0 bases and at J to 5 bases, leaving 6 bases not matched to a gene. This CDR3 is 15 amino acids long. CDR3 region: CATSRDRQGGETQYF. In DNA form, the CDR3 reads TGTGCCACCAGCAGAGATAGACAGGGTGGGGAGACCCAGTACTTC. Together with reference TRBV15 and TRBJ2-5, the CDR3 gives the full variable domain: DAMVIQNPRYQVTQFGKPVTLSCSQTLNHNVMYWYQQKSSQAPKLLFHYYDKDFNNEADTPDNFQSRRPNTSFCFLDIRSPGLGDTAMYLCATSRDRQGGETQYFGPGTRLLVL.

The chain carries TRBV11-3 and TRBJ2-3, with D tentatively TRBD1 (5 bases). V was trimmed by 3 bases and J by 0 bases, leaving 7 bases between them. This CDR3 spans 14 amino acids. Germline CDR1 is SGHNT and CDR2 is YENEEA. The CDR3 region is CASSLGQSTDTQYF. The CDR3 DNA sequence: TGTGCCAGCAGCTTGGGGCAGAGCACAGATACGCAGTATTTT. Full variable domain (outside the CDR3, taken from reference TRBV11-3 and TRBJ2-3): EAGVVQSPRYKIIEKKQPVAFWCNPISGHNTLYWYLQNLGQGPELLIRYENEEAVDDSQLPKDRFSAERLKGVDSTLKIQPAELGDSAVYLCASSLGQSTDTQYFGPGTRLTVL.